The rows below give T cell receptor beta chains drawn from one sample of a study of blood T cells in healthy people across ages. TCRdb redid the calling of the 5' RACE reads with MiXCR, one entry per CDR3 protein. This table has around 2 million distinct CDR3 sequences, about two fifths appearing once. The sequencing sample was made of blood. These receptors came from a human donor in good health. The CDR3 runs from the conserved cysteine through the conserved F or W. A D gene is named only where the DNA matches it firmly. Not all rows give a size; the values are once, few, many and, for expanded clones, a class.

D,size,J,V,DNA,CDR3
TRBD2,many,TRBJ2-1,TRBV20-1,TGCAGTGCTCCCGGACTAGCGGGGGGCCTTTTCTCCTACAATGAGCAGTTCTTC,CSAPGLAGGLFSYNEQFF
NA,few,TRBJ2-5,TRBV7-2,TGTGCCAGCAGCGCGCGGTCCGGGATCGTGATAAAAGAGACCCAGTACTTC,CASSARSGIVIKETQYF
TRBD1,NA,TRBJ1-5,TRBV28,TGTGCCAGCAGTGCAATAGACAGGGACAATCAGCCCCAGCATTTT,CASSAIDRDNQPQHF
TRBD2,NA,TRBJ2-7,TRBV12-3/TRBV12-4,TGTGCCAGCAACCGTGGGACTATGAGCTCCTACGAGCAGTACTTC,CASNRGTMSSYEQYF
NA,NA,TRBJ2-7,TRBV27,TGTGCCAGCAGTCCAGGCCCCGGACAGAGTTGCTACGAGCAGTACTTC,CASSPGPGQSCYEQYF
NA,NA,TRBJ2-7,TRBV28,TGTGCCAGCAGTTTACTATTACGGCAAGAGCAGTACTTC,CASSLLLRQEQYF
NA,NA,TRBJ1-2,TRBV13,TGTGCCAGCAGCCCCGAGACAGTGATTAACTATGGCAACACCTTC,CASSPETVINYGNTF
TRBD1,many,TRBJ2-7,TRBV29-1,TGCAGCGTCGTGGGACAGGACACTTCCTACGAGCAGTACTTC,CSVVGQDTSYEQYF
TRBD2,NA,TRBJ2-3,TRBV7-2,TGTGCCAGCAGCTTCGGGACTAGCGGCGCGCAGTATTTT,CASSFGTSGAQYF
NA,NA,TRBJ2-3,TRBV10-3,TGTGCCATCAGTGACAGGGACCGCACAGATACGCAGTATTTT,CAISDRDRTDTQYF
TRBD2,few,TRBJ2-3,TRBV20-1,TGCAGTGCTAGAGATGAACTAGCGGGGGGGACACGAACAGATACGCAGTATTTT,CSARDELAGGTRTDTQYF
TRBD1,NA,TRBJ2-5,TRBV7-2,TGTGCCAGCAGCGAAAAGACAGGGTTAGGAGAGACCCAGTACTTC,CASSEKTGLGETQYF
TRBD1,few,TRBJ1-2,TRBV4-3,TGCGCCAGCAGCCGCAGTATAAACAGGGGGAGGAACTATGGCTACACCTTC,CASSRSINRGRNYGYTF
NA,few,TRBJ2-1,TRBV4-3,TGCGCCAGCAGCCGCCGGGCCTTCAATGAGCAGTTCTTC,CASSRRAFNEQFF
NA,NA,TRBJ2-7,TRBV2,TGTGCCAGCAGTGAAGCGCTTGCGGCAGTGCAGTACTTC,CASSEALAAVQYF
NA,NA,TRBJ2-1,TRBV5-1,TGCGCCAGCGTACTAGGGGGGGGTTACAATGAGCAGTTCTTC,CASVLGGGYNEQFF
NA,NA,TRBJ1-1,TRBV27,TGTGCCAGCAGTTTTCTGGGGGAGAATGAAGCTTTCTTT,CASSFLGENEAFF
TRBD1,NA,TRBJ2-5,TRBV7-2,TGTGCCAGCAGAAGACAGGGGGGTGATGAGACCCAGTACTTC,CASRRQGGDETQYF
TRBD2,once,TRBJ2-2,TRBV5-1,TGCGCCAGCAGCTTGGCAACTAGCGGACTCCGGGGCACCGGGGAGCTGTTTTTT,CASSLATSGLRGTGELFF
NA,few,TRBJ2-1,TRBV5-6,TGTGCCAGCAGCTGGGGGCGGGTCTTGTCCAATGAGCAGTTCTTC,CASSWGRVLSNEQFF
NA,NA,TRBJ2-7,TRBV29-1,TGCAGCGTTCTAGTCCTCGCGGACAGCTACGAGCAGTACTTC,CSVLVLADSYEQYF
TRBD1,NA,TRBJ1-5,TRBV4-1,TGCGCCAGCAGCCAGGGTTATACCGGGACAGCTATCAGTCCGGGTGGCAATCAGCCCCAGCATTTT,CASSQGYTGTAISPGGNQPQHF
NA,NA,TRBJ1-2,TRBV29-1,TGCAGCGTTGAATCGGCCAACTATGGCTACACCTTC,CSVESANYGYTF
NA,few,TRBJ1-2,TRBV20-1,TGCAGTGCTAGGATGGGGCGTCAGGCACGGAAAGACACCTTC,CSARMGRQARKDTF
NA,few,TRBJ2-7,TRBV2,TGTGCCAGCAGGGTAGACATTTCCTACGAGCAGTACTTC,CASRVDISYEQYF
NA,many,TRBJ2-6,TRBV20-1,TGCAGTGCCCCACTCTCTGGGGCCAACGTCCTGACTTTC,CSAPLSGANVLTF
NA,few,TRBJ2-3,TRBV6-5,TGTGCCAGCAGTTACTCGGCACTATATGATACGCAGTATTTT,CASSYSALYDTQYF
NA,NA,TRBJ1-6,TRBV20-1,TGCAGTGCCAGCTCTAATAATTCACCCCTCCACTTT,CSASSNNSPLHF
NA,NA,TRBJ1-5,TRBV15,TGTGCCACCAGCGGAGATTTGGGCAATCAGCCCCAGCATTTT,CATSGDLGNQPQHF
TRBD2,many,TRBJ2-1,TRBV6-6,TGTGCCAGCAGCTCATTAGCGGGGGGATCCTACAATGAGCAGTTCTTC,CASSSLAGGSYNEQFF
TRBD2,NA,TRBJ2-7,TRBV28,TGTGCCAGCAGGGACCCAACTAGCGGGGGGCTCTACGAGCAGTACTTC,CASRDPTSGGLYEQYF
NA,NA,TRBJ2-2,TRBV7-6,TGTGCCAGCAGCCCCAGCTTGGGGGCGGGCACCGGGGAGCTGTTTTTT,CASSPSLGAGTGELFF
TRBD1,NA,TRBJ1-6,TRBV11-2,TGTGCCAGCAACTCCGGGACAGCTTATAATTCACCCCTCCACTTT,CASNSGTAYNSPLHF
TRBD1,NA,TRBJ1-1,TRBV6-2/TRBV6-3,TGTGCCGCGCAGGGGACAGAGAACACTGAAGCTTTCTTT,CAAQGTENTEAFF
NA,few,TRBJ2-1,TRBV12-3/TRBV12-4,TGCGCCAGCAGCCGGACAGAGAGCTCCTACAATGAGCAGTTCTTC,CASSRTESSYNEQFF
NA,many,TRBJ2-5,TRBV9,TGTGCCAGCAGCGTTGGCGGGAACCAAGAGACCCAGTACTTC,CASSVGGNQETQYF
NA,NA,TRBJ1-4,TRBV12-3/TRBV12-4,TGTGCCAGCCGTCCGGGGGTATCGGTTGAAAAACTGTTTTTT,CASRPGVSVEKLFF
NA,NA,TRBJ2-3,TRBV28,TGTGCCAGCAGTCCATTGGGTGTGGGGCTCACAGATACGCAGTATTTT,CASSPLGVGLTDTQYF
NA,NA,TRBJ1-2,TRBV29-1,TGCAGCGTTGAAGATCATCCGGGGTATGGCTACACCTTC,CSVEDHPGYGYTF
TRBD2,NA,TRBJ2-7,TRBV6-2/TRBV6-3,TGTGCCAGCAGTCCCGTGGGGGGGGACCTCTCCCAGCAGTACTTC,CASSPVGGDLSQQYF
NA,NA,TRBJ2-7,TRBV5-1,TGCGCCAGCAGCTTCGGACAGAGATCCTACGAGCAGTACTTC,CASSFGQRSYEQYF
TRBD1,few,TRBJ2-5,TRBV6-2/TRBV6-3,TGTGCCAGCATAAGCCGGGACAGAGGCCCTCAGTACTTC,CASISRDRGPQYF
TRBD2,few,TRBJ2-1,TRBV4-3,TGCGCCAGCAGCCAAGGCGGGGGGCTTTACAATGAGCAGTTCTTC,CASSQGGGLYNEQFF